The clone carrying this T cell receptor beta chain was counted between two and nine times. The sample comes from a study of blood T cell repertoires in COVID-19. Background on the study: From the United States, Italy and Spain came samples of acute and convalescent COVID-19. Sources were T cells, B-cell-depleted T cells, or PBMCs; the material itself was cDNA or gDNA.

Original analysis: Reference gene primer amplification gave nucleated cell count estimates. TCRdb's table, derived via immunoSEQ multiplex PCR, lists solely in-frame clones and lacks some. The DNA was the basis for D and trimming; V, J and clone size are from that table. This table holds around 91,000 clones, roughly 78% found once. V lost 5 bases to trimming and J lost 5 bases, with 18 bases between them. Germline values: CDR1 SGHVS, CDR2 FQNEAQ. The CDR3 contains 15 residues. This sequence originates from an elderly woman with active or convalescent COVID-19. The V gene is TRBV7-8, the J gene TRBJ2-5, with D possibly being TRBD2 (6 bases). The sample consisted of peripheral blood. The CDR3 region is CASSQGGGLRETQYF. The CDR3 coding sequence is TGTGCCAGCAGCCAAGGTGGGGGGTTGAGGGAGACCCAGTACTTC.